This T cell receptor beta chain was identified in a study of untreated major depressive disorder. The donors were all European-descended. Each donor gave around 30 ml of EDTA blood. Magnetic negative selection enriched CD4+ T cells from thawed PBMCs. Method: immunoSEQ multiplex PCR; TCRdb's copy keeps in-frame clones and lacks some. In the table there are some 13,000 clones, approximately 91% of which are singletons. This CDR3 region has 15 residues. V was clipped by 0 bases and J by 2 bases, with 8 bases between them. The germline gives CDR1 MGHRA, CDR2 YSYEKL. Study-wide results and caveats: Compared with controls, depressed patients showed more TRBV05-01 (Vbeta 5.1) usage in CD4+ T cells.

To note about this clone: What it binds is not known.

The source is a man aged 25 to 45 with major depressive disorder. V is TRBV4-1 and J is TRBJ1-3; D ambiguous. The sample was CD4+ T cells from PBMCs. For the CDR3, the DNA is TGCGCCAGCAGCCAAGATAGGGCGGCTGGAAACACCATATATTTT. Translated, it gives CASSQDRAAGNTIYF.